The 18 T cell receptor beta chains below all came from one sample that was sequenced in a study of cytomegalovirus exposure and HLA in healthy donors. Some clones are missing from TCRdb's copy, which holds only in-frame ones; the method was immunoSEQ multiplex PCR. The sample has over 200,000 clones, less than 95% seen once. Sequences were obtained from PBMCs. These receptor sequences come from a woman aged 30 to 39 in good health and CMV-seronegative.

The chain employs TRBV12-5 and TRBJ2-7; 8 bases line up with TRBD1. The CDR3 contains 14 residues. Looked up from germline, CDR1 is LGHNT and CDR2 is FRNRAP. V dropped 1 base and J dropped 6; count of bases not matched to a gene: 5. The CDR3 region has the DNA TGTGCTAGTGGTTTGGGGACAGGGTTTGGCGAGCAGTACTTC. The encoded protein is CASGLGTGFGEQYF.

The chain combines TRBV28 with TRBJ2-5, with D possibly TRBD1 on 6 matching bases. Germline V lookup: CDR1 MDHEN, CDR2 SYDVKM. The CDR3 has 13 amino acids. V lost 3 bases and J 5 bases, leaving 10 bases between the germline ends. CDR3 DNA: TGTGCCAGCAGTTTCCCAGGGGTGGAGACCCAGTACTTC. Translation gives CASSFPGVETQYF. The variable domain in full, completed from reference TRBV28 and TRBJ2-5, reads DVKVTQSSRYLVKRTGEKVFLECVQDMDHENMFWYRQDPGLGLRLIYFSYDVKMKEKGDIPEGYSVSREKKERFSLILESASTNQTSMYLCASSFPGVETQYFGPGTRLLVL.

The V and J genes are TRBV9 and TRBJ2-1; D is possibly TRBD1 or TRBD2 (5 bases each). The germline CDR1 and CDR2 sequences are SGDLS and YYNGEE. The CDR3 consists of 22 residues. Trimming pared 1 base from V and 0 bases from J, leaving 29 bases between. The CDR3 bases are TGTGCCAGCAGCGTACGACTACAAGACCACCTAGGGGTCAGGGACTCCTACAATGAGCAGTTCTTC. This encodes CASSVRLQDHLGVRDSYNEQFF. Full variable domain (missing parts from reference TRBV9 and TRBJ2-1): DSGVTQTPKHLITATGQRVTLRCSPRSGDLSVYWYQQSLDQGLQFLIQYYNGEERAKGNILERFSAQQFPDLHSELNLSSLELGDSALYFCASSVRLQDHLGVRDSYNEQFFGPGTRLTVL.

In DNA, the CDR3 is TGTGCCAGCAGTTTAACCGGACATGGAAACACCATATATTTT. Translated: CASSLTGHGNTIYF. The rearrangement links TRBV27 to TRBJ1-3, with D perhaps matching TRBD1 (5 bases). The CDR3 is 14 residues long. Germline loops: CDR1 MNHEY, CDR2 SMNVEV (reference sequence). Trimming removed 2 bases from V and 3 bases from J, with 8 bases in between.

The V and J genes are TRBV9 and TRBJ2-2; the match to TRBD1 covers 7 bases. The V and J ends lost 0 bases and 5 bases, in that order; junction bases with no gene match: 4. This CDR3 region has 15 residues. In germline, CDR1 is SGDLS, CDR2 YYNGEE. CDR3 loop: CASSVEGGNTGELFF. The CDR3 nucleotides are TGTGCCAGCAGCGTAGAAGGGGGCAATACCGGGGAGCTGTTTTTT.

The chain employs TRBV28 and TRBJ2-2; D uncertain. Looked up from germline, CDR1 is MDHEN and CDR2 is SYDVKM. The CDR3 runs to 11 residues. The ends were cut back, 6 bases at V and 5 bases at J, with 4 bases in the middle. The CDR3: CASRRTGELFF. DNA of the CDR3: TGTGCCAGCAGACGTACCGGGGAGCTGTTTTTT.

In nucleotides, the CDR3 is TGTGCCAGCAGTTTAACAGGGGGCGAAGCTTTCTTT. Encoded protein: CASSLTGGEAFF. The chain joins TRBV27 to TRBJ1-1; TRBD1 matches at 9 bases. CDR3 length equals 12 residues. The germline gives CDR1 MNHEY, CDR2 SMNVEV (reference sequence). V dropped 2 bases and J dropped 8; count of bases not matched to a gene: 0.

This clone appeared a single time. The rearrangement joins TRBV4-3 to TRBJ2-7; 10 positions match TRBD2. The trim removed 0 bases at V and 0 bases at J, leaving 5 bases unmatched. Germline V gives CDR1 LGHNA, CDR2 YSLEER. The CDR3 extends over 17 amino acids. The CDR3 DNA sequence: TGCGCCAGCAGCCAAGAGGGGGGACTAGCGAGCTCCTACGAGCAGTACTTC. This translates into CASSQEGGLASSYEQYF.

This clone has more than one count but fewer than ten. The CDR3 region has the DNA TGTGCCAGCAGCTTCCCCAGGGGAAAGGACTATGGCTACACCTTC. Translating it yields CASSFPRGKDYGYTF. V gene TRBV5-4 combines with J gene TRBJ1-2, with a weak D call TRBD1 (6 bases). With 2 bases removed from V and 3 bases from J, the gap between germline ends came to 14 bases. The CDR3 contains 15 residues. Germline V gene sequence: CDR1 SGHNT, CDR2 YYREEE (reference sequence).

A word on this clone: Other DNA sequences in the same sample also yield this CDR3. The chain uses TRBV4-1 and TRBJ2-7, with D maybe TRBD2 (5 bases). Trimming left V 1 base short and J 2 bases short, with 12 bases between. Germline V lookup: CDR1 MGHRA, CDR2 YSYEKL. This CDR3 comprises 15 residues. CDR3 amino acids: CASSQVGSGTYEQYF. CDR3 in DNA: TGCGCCAGCAGCCAAGTTGGATCGGGGACCTACGAGCAGTACTTC.

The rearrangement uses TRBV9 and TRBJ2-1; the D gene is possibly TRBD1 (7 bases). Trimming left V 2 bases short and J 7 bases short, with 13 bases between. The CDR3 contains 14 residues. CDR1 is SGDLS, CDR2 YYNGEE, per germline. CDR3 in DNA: TGTGCCAGCAGCGTTAATCCAGGGGGGAATGAGCAGTTCTTC. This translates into CASSVNPGGNEQFF.

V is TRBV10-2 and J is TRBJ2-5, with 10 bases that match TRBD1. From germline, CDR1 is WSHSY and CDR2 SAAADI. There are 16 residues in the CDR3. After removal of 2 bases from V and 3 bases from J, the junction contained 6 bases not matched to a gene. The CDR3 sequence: CASSEELTGGKETQYF. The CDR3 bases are TGCGCCAGCAGTGAGGAATTGACAGGGGGCAAAGAGACCCAGTACTTC.

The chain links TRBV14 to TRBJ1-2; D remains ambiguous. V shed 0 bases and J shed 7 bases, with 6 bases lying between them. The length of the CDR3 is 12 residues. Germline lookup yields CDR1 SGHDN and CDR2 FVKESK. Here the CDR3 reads CASSQDSPGYTF. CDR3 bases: TGTGCCAGCAGCCAAGACAGCCCTGGCTACACCTTC.

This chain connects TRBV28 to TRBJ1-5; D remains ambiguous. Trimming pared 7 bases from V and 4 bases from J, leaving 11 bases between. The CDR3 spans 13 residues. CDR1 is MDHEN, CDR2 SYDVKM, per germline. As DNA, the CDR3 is TGTGCCAGCACCCGAACGGGGAATCAGCCCCAGCATTTT. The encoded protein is CASTRTGNQPQHF.

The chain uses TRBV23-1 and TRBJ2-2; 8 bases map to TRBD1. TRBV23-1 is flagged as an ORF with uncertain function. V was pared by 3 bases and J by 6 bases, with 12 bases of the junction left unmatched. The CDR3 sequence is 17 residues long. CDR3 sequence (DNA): TGCGCCAGCAGTCATTCTCCGAAGGACAGGGATCCCGGGGAGCTGTTTTTT. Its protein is CASSHSPKDRDPGELFF.

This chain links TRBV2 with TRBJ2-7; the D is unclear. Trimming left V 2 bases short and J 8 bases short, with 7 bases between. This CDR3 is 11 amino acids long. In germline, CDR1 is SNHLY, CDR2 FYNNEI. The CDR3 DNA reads TGTGCCAGCAGTGAAAAGTTCAAGCAGTACTTC. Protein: CASSEKFKQYF. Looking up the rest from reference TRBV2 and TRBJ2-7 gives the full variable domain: EPEVTQTPSHQVTQMGQEVILRCVPISNHLYFYWYRQILGQKVEFLVSFYNNEISEKSEIFDDQFSVERPDGSNFTLKIRSTKLEDSAMYFCASSEKFKQYFGPGTRLTVT.

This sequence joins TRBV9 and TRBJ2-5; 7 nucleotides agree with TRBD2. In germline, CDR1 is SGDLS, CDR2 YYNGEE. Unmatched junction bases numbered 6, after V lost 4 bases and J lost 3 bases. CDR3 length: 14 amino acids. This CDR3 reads CASSFQAGEETQYF. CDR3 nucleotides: TGTGCCAGCAGCTTCCAGGCGGGGGAAGAGACCCAGTACTTC. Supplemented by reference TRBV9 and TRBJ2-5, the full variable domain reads DSGVTQTPKHLITATGQRVTLRCSPRSGDLSVYWYQQSLDQGLQFLIQYYNGEERAKGNILERFSAQQFPDLHSELNLSSLELGDSALYFCASSFQAGEETQYFGPGTRLLVL.

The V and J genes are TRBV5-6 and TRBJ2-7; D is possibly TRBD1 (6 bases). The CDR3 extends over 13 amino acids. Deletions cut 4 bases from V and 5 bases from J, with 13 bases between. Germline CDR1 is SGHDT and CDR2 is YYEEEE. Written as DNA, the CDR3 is TGTGCCAGCAGCGGGGACACTATGGACGAGCAGTACTTC. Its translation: CASSGDTMDEQYF.